This is a list of T cell receptor beta chains from one sample in a study of shared clonotypes between healthy human individuals. This table comes from immunoSEQ multiplex PCR, and its TCRdb copy is limited to in-frame clones, with some not included. The sample holds 2,500,000 or so clones, 92% seen once. Sequencing was done on a sample of naive CD4+ T cells from PBMCs. These receptor sequences come from a man between 18 and 29 years old in good health. Some clones in this sample may be carry-over from other donors' samples. Each CDR3 is given with its conserved first and last residue. The D gene is left open where the match is weak. Expanded clones get a size class; other rows say once, few or many, or leave the size out.

length,V,size,J,D,CDR3,DNA
14,TRBV6-6,-,TRBJ2-1,TRBD2,CASSYELAGYEQFF,TGTGCCAGCAGTTACGAGCTAGCGGGATATGAGCAGTTCTTC
15,TRBV18,-,TRBJ2-1,TRBD2,CASSPPGSGSFEQFF,TGTGCCAGCTCACCACCCGGCAGCGGGAGCTTTGAGCAGTTCTTC
19,TRBV7-2,-,TRBJ1-1,-,CASSLERNPRRRMNTEAFF,TGTGCCAGCAGTCTCGAACGTAACCCTAGGCGAAGGATGAACACTGAAGCTTTCTTT
15,TRBV7-2,-,TRBJ1-1,-,CASTLLSGPNTEAFF,-
15,TRBV5-1,-,TRBJ1-5,TRBD1,CASSLEGQANQPQHF,TGCGCCAGCAGCTTGGAAGGACAGGCTAATCAGCCCCAGCATTTT
13,TRBV28,-,TRBJ2-7,-,CASSSRQVYEQYF,TGTGCCAGCAGTTCTCGACAGGTCTACGAGCAGTACTTC
14,TRBV5-6,few,TRBJ1-5,-,CASSLRGNNQPQHF,TGTGCCAGCAGCTTGCGGGGCAACAATCAGCCCCAGCATTTT
12,TRBV2,-,TRBJ2-5,-,CASREGGETQYF,TGTGCCAGCAGGGAAGGGGGGGAGACCCAGTACTTC
15,TRBV29-1,-,TRBJ2-7,-,CSVREVGTGTYEQYF,TGCAGCGTCCGCGAGGTCGGGACGGGGACCTACGAGCAGTACTTC
14,TRBV28,once,TRBJ2-1,-,CASSLFLGPNEQFF,TGTGCCAGCAGTTTGTTCTTAGGTCCCAATGAGCAGTTCTTC
17,TRBV9,-,TRBJ2-7,TRBD2,CASSVGTSGRGSYEQYF,TGTGCCAGCAGCGTCGGGACTAGCGGGAGGGGTTCCTACGAGCAGTACTTC
13,TRBV6-1,once,TRBJ1-5,-,CASSETPNQPQHF,TGTGCCAGCAGTGAAACCCCAAATCAGCCCCAGCATTTT
15,TRBV9,-,TRBJ2-1,-,CASSVGSVGYNEQFF,TGTGCCAGCAGCGTAGGAAGCGTCGGATACAATGAGCAGTTCTTC
15,TRBV6-5,once,TRBJ2-7,TRBD1,CASSYPGQGRDEQYF,TGTGCCAGCAGTTACCCCGGACAGGGGCGGGACGAGCAGTACTTC
14,TRBV28,-,TRBJ1-4,-,CASSTGFDGEKLFF,TGTGCCAGCAGTACAGGGTTTGACGGTGAAAAACTGTTTTTT
15,TRBV7-7,-,TRBJ2-1,TRBD1,CASSSTGTENNEQFF,TGTGCCAGCAGCAGTACCGGGACAGAAAACAATGAGCAGTTCTTC
17,TRBV18,-,TRBJ2-3,TRBD2,CASSPWGLAGVSDTQYF,TGTGCCAGCTCACCATGGGGACTAGCGGGAGTTTCAGATACGCAGTATTTT
12,TRBV28,-,TRBJ1-4,-,CASSDPVGKLFF,TGTGCCAGCAGCGACCCCGTGGGTAAACTGTTTTTT
14,TRBV11-2,once,TRBJ2-7,-,CASSLAWTVGEQYF,TGTGCCAGCAGTTTGGCCTGGACAGTGGGCGAGCAGTACTTC
13,TRBV7-2,few,TRBJ2-3,-,CASSSEGGDTQYF,TGTGCCAGCAGCTCAGAAGGGGGAGATACGCAGTATTTT